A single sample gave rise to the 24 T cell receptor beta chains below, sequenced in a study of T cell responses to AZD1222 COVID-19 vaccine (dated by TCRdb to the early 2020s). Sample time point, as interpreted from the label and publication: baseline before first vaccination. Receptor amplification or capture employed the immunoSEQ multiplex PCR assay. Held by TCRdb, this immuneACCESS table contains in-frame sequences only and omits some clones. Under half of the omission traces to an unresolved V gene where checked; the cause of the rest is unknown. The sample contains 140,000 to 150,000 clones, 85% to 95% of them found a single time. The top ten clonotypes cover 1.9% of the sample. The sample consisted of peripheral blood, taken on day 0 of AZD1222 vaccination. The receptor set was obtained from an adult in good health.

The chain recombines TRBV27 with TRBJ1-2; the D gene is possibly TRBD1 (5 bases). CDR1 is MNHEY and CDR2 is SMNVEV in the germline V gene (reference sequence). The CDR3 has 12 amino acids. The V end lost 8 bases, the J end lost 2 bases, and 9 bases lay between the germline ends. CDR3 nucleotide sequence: TGTGCCAGCCACGGGGGAAACTATGGCTACACCTTC. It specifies CASHGGNYGYTF.

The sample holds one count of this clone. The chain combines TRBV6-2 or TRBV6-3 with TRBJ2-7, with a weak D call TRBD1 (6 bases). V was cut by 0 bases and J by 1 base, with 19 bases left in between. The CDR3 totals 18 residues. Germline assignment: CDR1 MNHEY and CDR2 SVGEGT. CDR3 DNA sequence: TGTGCCAGCAGTTACTCGAGTCCAGGGGAAAAAGGGTCCTACGAGCAGTACTTC. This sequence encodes CASSYSSPGEKGSYEQYF.

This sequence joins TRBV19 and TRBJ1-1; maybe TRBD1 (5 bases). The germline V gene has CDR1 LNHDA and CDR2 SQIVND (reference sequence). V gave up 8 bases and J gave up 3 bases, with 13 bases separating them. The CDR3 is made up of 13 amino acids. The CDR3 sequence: CASRTGPDTEAFF. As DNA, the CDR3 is TGTGCCAGTCGAACAGGACCCGACACTGAAGCTTTCTTT.

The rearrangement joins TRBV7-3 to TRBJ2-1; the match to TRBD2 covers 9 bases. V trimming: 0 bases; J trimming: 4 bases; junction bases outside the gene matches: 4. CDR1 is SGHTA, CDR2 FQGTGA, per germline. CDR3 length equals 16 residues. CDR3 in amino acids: CASSLTRTSAYNEQFF. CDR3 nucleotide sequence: TGTGCCAGCAGCTTAACCCGGACTAGCGCATACAATGAGCAGTTCTTC.

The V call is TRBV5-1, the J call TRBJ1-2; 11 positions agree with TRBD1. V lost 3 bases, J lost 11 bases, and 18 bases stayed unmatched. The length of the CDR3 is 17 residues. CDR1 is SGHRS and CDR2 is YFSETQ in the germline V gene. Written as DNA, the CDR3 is TGCGCCAGCAGCTCCTCCACCCGTACCCGGGACAGGGGGGAGTACACCTTC. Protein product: CASSSSTRTRDRGEYTF.

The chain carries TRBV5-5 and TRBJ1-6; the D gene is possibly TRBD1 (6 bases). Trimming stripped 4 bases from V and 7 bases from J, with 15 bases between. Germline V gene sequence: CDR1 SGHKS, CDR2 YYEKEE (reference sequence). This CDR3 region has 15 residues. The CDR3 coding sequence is TGTGCCAGCAGCCCAGGGGTACTCGACAATTCACCCCTCCACTTT. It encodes CASSPGVLDNSPLHF.

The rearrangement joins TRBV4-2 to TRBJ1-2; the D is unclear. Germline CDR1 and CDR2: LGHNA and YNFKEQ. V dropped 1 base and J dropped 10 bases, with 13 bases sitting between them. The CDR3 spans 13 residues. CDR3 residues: CASSQGLSTVYTF. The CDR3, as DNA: TGTGCCAGCAGCCAAGGACTGTCCACGGTCTACACCTTC.

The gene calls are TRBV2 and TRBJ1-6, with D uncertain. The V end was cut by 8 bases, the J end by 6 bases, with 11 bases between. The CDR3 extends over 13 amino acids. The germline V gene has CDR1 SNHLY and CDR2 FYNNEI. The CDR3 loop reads CASPVSPNSPLHF. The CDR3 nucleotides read TGTGCCAGCCCTGTAAGCCCTAATTCACCCCTCCACTTT.

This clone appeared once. The chain's CDR3 is CASSYSGTGASPLHF. The CDR3 DNA is TGTGCCAGCAGCTATAGCGGGACAGGGGCCTCACCCCTCCACTTT. V usage is TRBV11-3 and J usage is TRBJ1-6, with TRBD1 identical over 10 bases. Trimming took 4 bases from V and 10 from J; bases not matched to a gene: 7. CDR1 and CDR2 from the germline V gene are SGHNT and YENEEA. CDR3 length: 15 residues.

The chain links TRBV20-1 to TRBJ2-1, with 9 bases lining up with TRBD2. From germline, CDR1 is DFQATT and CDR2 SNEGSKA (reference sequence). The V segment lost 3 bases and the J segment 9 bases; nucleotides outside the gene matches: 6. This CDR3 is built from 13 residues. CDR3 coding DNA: TGCAGTGCTAGTCCCGCGGGGGGGAGTGAGCAGTTCTTC. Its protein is CSASPAGGSEQFF.

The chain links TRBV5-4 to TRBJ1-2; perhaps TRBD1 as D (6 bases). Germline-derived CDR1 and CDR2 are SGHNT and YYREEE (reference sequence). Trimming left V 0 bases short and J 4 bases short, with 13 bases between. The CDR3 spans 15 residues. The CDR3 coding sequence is TGTGCCAGCAGCTTGGTTTTGGACAGTTCCTATGGCTACACCTTC. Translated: CASSLVLDSSYGYTF.

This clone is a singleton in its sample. Written as DNA, the CDR3 is TGCAGTGCTAGAGATCCGTACAGGGCTTTCTTT. This translates into CSARDPYRAFF. The chain combines TRBV20-1 with TRBJ1-1; possible D gene TRBD1, 5 bases. Deletions cut 0 bases from V and 11 bases from J, with 10 bases between. Per the germline V gene, CDR1 is DFQATT and CDR2 is SNEGSKA (reference sequence). CDR3 length: 11 residues.

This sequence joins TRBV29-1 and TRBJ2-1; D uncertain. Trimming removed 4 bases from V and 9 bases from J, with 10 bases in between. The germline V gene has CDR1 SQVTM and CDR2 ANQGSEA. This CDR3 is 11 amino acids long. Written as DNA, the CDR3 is TGCAGCGTTGGTTCCAGCGTTGAGCAGTTCTTC. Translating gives CSVGSSVEQFF.

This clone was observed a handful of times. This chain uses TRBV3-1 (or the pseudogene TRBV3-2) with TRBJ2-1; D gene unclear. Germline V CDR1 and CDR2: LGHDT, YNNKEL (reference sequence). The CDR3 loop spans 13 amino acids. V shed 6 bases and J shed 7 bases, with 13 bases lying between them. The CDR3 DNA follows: TGTGCCAGCAGTGACCGCCAAAGTAATGAGCAGTTCTTC. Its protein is CASSDRQSNEQFF.

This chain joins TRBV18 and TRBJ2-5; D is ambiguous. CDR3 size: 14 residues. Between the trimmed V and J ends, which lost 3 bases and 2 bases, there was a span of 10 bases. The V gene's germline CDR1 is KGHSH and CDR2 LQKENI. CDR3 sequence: CASSPGILQETQYF. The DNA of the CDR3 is TGTGCCAGCTCACCCGGCATTCTTCAAGAGACCCAGTACTTC.

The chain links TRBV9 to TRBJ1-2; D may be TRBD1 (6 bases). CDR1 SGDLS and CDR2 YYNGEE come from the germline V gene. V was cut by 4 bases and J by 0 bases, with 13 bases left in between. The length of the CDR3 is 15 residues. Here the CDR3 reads CASSKGDGPNYGYTF. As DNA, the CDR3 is TGTGCCAGCAGCAAGGGGGACGGTCCTAACTATGGCTACACCTTC. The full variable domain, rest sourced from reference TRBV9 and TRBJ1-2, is DSGVTQTPKHLITATGQRVTLRCSPRSGDLSVYWYQQSLDQGLQFLIQYYNGEERAKGNILERFSAQQFPDLHSELNLSSLELGDSALYFCASSKGDGPNYGYTFGSGTRLTVV.

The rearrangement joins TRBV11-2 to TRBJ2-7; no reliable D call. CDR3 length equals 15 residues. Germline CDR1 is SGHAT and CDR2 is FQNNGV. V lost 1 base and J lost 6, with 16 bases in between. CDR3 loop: CASSLGLSVVREQYF. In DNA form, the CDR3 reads TGTGCCAGCAGCTTAGGACTTTCCGTGGTCCGCGAGCAGTACTTC.

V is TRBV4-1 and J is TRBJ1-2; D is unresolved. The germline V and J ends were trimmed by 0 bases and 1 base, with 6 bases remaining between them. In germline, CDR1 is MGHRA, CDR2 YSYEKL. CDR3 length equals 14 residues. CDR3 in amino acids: CASSQDALNYGYTF. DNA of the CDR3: TGCGCCAGCAGCCAAGATGCACTTAACTATGGCTACACCTTC.

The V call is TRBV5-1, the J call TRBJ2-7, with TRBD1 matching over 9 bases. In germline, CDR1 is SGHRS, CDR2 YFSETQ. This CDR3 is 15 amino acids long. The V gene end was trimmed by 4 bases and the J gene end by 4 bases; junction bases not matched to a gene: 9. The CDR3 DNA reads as TGCGCCAGCAGCCTGGGTGAGGACAGGGGATACGAGCAGTACTTC. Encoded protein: CASSLGEDRGYEQYF. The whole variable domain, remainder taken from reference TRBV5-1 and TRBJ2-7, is KAGVTQTPRYLIKTRGQQVTLSCSPISGHRSVSWYQQTPGQGLQFLFEYFSETQRNKGNFPGRFSGRQFSNSRSEMNVSTLELGDSALYLCASSLGEDRGYEQYFGPGTRLTVT.

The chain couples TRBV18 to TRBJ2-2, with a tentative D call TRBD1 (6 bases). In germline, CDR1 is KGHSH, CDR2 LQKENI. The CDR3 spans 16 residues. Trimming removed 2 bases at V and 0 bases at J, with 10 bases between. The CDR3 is CASSPRGGPNTGELFF. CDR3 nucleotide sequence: TGTGCCAGCTCACCAAGAGGGGGACCGAACACCGGGGAGCTGTTTTTT.

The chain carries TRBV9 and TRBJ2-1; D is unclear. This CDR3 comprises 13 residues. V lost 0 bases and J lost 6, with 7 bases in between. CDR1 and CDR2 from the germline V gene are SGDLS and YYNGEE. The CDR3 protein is CASSVVGSNEQFF. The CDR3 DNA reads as TGTGCCAGCAGCGTAGTTGGCTCCAATGAGCAGTTCTTC.

The DNA of the CDR3 is TGTGCCAGCAGGACCCGGGGACAGGGCAAAAACTCCTATAATTCACCCCTCCACTTT. Amino acid sequence: CASRTRGQGKNSYNSPLHF. This chain uses TRBV2 with TRBJ1-6; 9 positions agree with TRBD1. Germline lookup yields CDR1 SNHLY and CDR2 FYNNEI. This CDR3 is 19 amino acids long. The V segment lost 6 bases and the J segment 0 bases; nucleotides outside the gene matches: 12.

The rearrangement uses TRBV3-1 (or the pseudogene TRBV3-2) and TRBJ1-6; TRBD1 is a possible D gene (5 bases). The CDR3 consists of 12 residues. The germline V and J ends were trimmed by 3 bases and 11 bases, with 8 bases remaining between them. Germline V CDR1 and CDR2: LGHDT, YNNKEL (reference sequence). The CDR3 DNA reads TGTGCCAGCAGCCACCCGGGGGCACCCCTCCACTTT. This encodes CASSHPGAPLHF.

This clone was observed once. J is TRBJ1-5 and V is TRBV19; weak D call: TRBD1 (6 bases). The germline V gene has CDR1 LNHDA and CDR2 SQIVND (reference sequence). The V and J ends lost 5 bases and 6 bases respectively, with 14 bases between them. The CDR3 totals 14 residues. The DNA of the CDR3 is TGTGCCAGTAGTGTGGACAGTCGGGGTCAGCCCCAGCATTTT. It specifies CASSVDSRGQPQHF.